These T cell receptor beta chains were read from a single sample in a study of T cell clonotyping in hematopoietic cell transplantation. Profiling relied on immunoSEQ multiplex PCR, and the TCRdb table lists in-frame clones only, not all of them. Seen here are roughly 9,800 clones, about 51% observed once, and the top ten hold approximately 13%. The sample here was peripheral blood mononuclear cells, taken 100 days after allogeneic stem cell transplant. These receptors were taken from a female patient aged 50 to 60 who had an allogeneic stem cell transplant from an unrelated donor, so the T cells may come from the graft donor. Some clones in this sample may be carry-over from other donors' samples. The CDR3 runs from the conserved cysteine through the conserved F or W. Size values are once, few and many counts, or a class for expanded clones, and some rows have none.

abundance: few
v_gene: TRBV29-1
CDR3aa: CSVERGAGDTQYF

abundance: NA
v_gene: TRBV30
CDR3aa: CAFSNRVYEQYF

abundance: NA
v_gene: TRBV6-5
CDR3aa: CASSYGLGQGAQHF

abundance: few
v_gene: TRBV7-3
CDR3aa: CASSLFGGRETQYF

abundance: NA
v_gene: TRBV4-1
CDR3aa: CASSHGGTGSQPQHF

abundance: few
v_gene: TRBV4-1
CDR3aa: CASSPYGLAGSTDTQYF

abundance: NA
v_gene: TRBV27
CDR3aa: CASRQRGITDTQYF

abundance: NA
v_gene: TRBV28
CDR3aa: CASSLSEGLTGELFF

abundance: NA
v_gene: TRBV9
CDR3aa: CASSPSPGTTNTEAFF

abundance: NA
v_gene: TRBV4-1
CDR3aa: CASSQDENSPTYEQYF

abundance: NA
v_gene: TRBV5-1
CDR3aa: CASTKGRGAYF

abundance: NA
v_gene: TRBV29-1
CDR3aa: CSVVQGRTGYTF

abundance: NA
v_gene: TRBV5-1
CDR3aa: CASSLEALNRGVEAFF

abundance: NA
v_gene: TRBV28
CDR3aa: CASLPGQNNEKLFF

abundance: NA
v_gene: TRBV4-1
CDR3aa: CASSPLYEGTDTQYF

abundance: NA
v_gene: TRBV30
CDR3aa: CAWAPRADGYTF

abundance: few
v_gene: TRBV6-5
CDR3aa: CASSYREYNEQFF

abundance: NA
v_gene: TRBV30
CDR3aa: CAWSVRWVSGNTIYF

abundance: NA
v_gene: TRBV6-5
CDR3aa: CASRRQLENTEAFF

abundance: NA
v_gene: TRBV20-1
CDR3aa: CSLRLNTEAFF

abundance: NA
v_gene: TRBV30
CDR3aa: CAWSVLGQGYQPQHF

abundance: NA
v_gene: TRBV30
CDR3aa: CAWSAYPRGNNSLLHF

abundance: NA
v_gene: TRBV14
CDR3aa: CASSQEVTGYTGELFF

abundance: NA
v_gene: TRBV10-1
CDR3aa: CASSPLIADTQYF

abundance: NA
v_gene: TRBV2
CDR3aa: CASSEVGGYTF

abundance: NA
v_gene: TRBV10-3
CDR3aa: CAIRTGVGGIDYGYTF

abundance: NA
v_gene: TRBV29-1
CDR3aa: CSVVVLGSYEQYF

abundance: NA
v_gene: TRBV6-1
CDR3aa: CASRASGGSTDTQYF

abundance: NA
v_gene: TRBV30
CDR3aa: CAWTLVGETQYF

abundance: once
v_gene: TRBV7-2
CDR3aa: CASSADRGRTDTQYF

abundance: NA
v_gene: TRBV30
CDR3aa: CAWSLTSGSVDTQYF

abundance: NA
v_gene: TRBV29-1
CDR3aa: CSVDRGSEQYF

abundance: few
v_gene: TRBV11-3
CDR3aa: CASSHGTFGYTF